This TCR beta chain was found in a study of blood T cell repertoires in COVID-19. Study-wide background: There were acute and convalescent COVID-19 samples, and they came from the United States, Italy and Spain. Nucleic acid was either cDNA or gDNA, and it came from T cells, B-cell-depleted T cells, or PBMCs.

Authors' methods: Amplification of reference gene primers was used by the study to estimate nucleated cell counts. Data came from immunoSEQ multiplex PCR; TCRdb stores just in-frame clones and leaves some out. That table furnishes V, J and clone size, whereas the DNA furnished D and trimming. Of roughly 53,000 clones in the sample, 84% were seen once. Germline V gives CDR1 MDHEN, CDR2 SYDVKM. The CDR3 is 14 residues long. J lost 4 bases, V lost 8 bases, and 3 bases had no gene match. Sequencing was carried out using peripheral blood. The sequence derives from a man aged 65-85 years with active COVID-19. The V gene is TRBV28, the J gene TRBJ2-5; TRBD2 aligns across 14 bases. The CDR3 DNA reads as TGTGCCAGCGGGACTAGCGGGAGAGGAGAGACCCAGTACTTC. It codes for CASGTSGRGETQYF.